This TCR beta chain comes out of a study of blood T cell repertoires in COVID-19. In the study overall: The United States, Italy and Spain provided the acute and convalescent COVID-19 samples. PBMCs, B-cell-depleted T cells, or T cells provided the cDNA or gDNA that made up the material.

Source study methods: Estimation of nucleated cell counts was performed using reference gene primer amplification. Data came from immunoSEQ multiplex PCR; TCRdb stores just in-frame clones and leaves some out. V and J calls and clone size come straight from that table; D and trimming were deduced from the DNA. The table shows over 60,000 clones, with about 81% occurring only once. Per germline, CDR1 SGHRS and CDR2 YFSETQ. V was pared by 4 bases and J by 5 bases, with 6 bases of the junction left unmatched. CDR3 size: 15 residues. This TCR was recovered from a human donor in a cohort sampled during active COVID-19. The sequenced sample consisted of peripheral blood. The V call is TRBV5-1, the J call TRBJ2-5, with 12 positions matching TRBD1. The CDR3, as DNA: TGCGCCAGCAGCGGCGGGACAGGGGGCCGGGAGACCCAGTACTTC. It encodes CASSGGTGGRETQYF.